The T cell receptor (beta chain) under discussion was sequenced for a study of blood T cells in healthy people across ages. Findings and caveats of the study: The study regarded diversity estimates from one million T cells as underestimates.

Using a J-beta primer mix together with a sample-barcoded 5' primer, a second PCR was run for roughly 7 to 11 cycles. Each cDNA molecule was tagged by a template-switch adaptor with 12 random nucleotides. TCRdb passed the 5' RACE reads through MiXCR, listing each CDR3 protein once. The table shows some 780,000 distinct CDR3 sequences, with roughly 56% occurring only once. This clonotype has just one count. Its antigen is not known. The CDR3 covers 11 residues. The germline V and J ends were trimmed by 2 bases and 6 bases, with 4 bases remaining between them. The TCR sequence derives from a middle-aged man in good health. The chain carries TRBV12-3 or TRBV12-4 and TRBJ1-1; no clear D gene. Sequencing input: blood. CDR3 in amino acids: CASSLWPEAFF. In DNA form, the CDR3 reads TGTGCCAGCAGTTTATGGCCTGAAGCTTTCTTT.